This TCR beta chain was retrieved from a study of T-cell reconstitution after alpha-beta-depleted transplantation in children. Preparing the TCRbeta library involved the use of unique molecular identifiers. Via MiXCR, TCRdb re-called the PCR reads, giving one row per CDR3 protein. This table holds 60,000 to 70,000 distinct CDR3 sequences, roughly 4.9% found once. This clonotype showed up many times. With 3 bases removed from V and 8 bases from J, the gap between germline ends came to 13 bases. The CDR3 consists of 13 residues. Looked up from germline, CDR1 is DFQATT and CDR2 is SNEGSKA (reference sequence).

This chain joins TRBV20-1 and TRBJ2-2; no firm D call. Material: PBMCs, mostly from graft donor cells, obtained 180 days after TCRalphabeta/CD19-depleted stem cell transplant. This TCR came from a boy less than two years old who had a stem cell transplant for acute myeloid leukemia, so the T cells may come from the graft donor. CDR3 in amino acids: CSASSHRVGELFF. CDR3 DNA sequence: TGCAGTGCTAGTTCCCACCGGGTAGGGGAGCTGTTTTTT.